The clone carrying this TCR beta chain was counted between two and nine times. A case of COVID-19 had been met by exposed participants within 2 weeks before study entry. The assay was immunoSEQ multiplex PCR, and TCRdb's table has in-frame clones only and misses some. The data contain 250,000 to 300,000 clones, about four fifths of them singletons. The CDR3 is 16 residues long. The ends lost 5 bases at V and 4 bases at J; junction bases unmatched: 6. CDR1 and CDR2 (germline): LNHDA, SQIVND (reference sequence). The data were taken from a study of blood T cell repertoires in COVID-19. For the study at large: Sources were T cells, B-cell-depleted T cells, or PBMCs; the material itself was cDNA or gDNA.

J is TRBJ2-7 and V is TRBV19; 15 bases map to TRBD2. What was sequenced was PBMCs or T cells enriched from blood (not recorded which). The source of this sequence is a man between 40 and 49 years old who had been exposed to COVID-19. Here the CDR3 DNA reads TGTGCCAGTAGTCCCGGACTAGCGGGAGGGACATACGAGCAGTACTTC. It encodes CASSPGLAGGTYEQYF.